Below, one T cell receptor (beta chain) is given with its context. This entry comes from a study of blood T cell repertoires in COVID-19. About the research overall: The study drew acute and convalescent COVID-19 samples from the United States, Italy and Spain. T cells, B-cell-depleted T cells, or PBMCs provided the cDNA or gDNA that served as material.

Trimming shortened V by 2 bases and J by 6 bases, and 5 bases separated the two germline ends. This CDR3 region has 12 residues. Source study methods: Nucleated cell number was recorded as an estimate derived from reference gene primer amplification. Produced via immunoSEQ multiplex PCR; TCRdb's table is partial and in-frame only. V, J and clone size derive from that table, while D and trimming were established from the DNA sequence. The sample lists more than 200,000 clones; about 88% were seen once. The specimen was peripheral blood. This TCR came from an older man with acute or convalescent COVID-19. V gene TRBV12-3 or TRBV12-4 combines with J gene TRBJ2-1, with D unclear. The CDR3 reads CASSLQRNEQFF. The CDR3 nucleotides are TGTGCCAGCAGTTTACAGCGCAATGAGCAGTTCTTC.